Listed below are T cell receptor beta chains from one sample, sequenced in a study of CD8+CD57+ T cells in acquired aplastic anemia. TCRdb independently ran MiXCR on the reads; one entry per CDR3 protein. The sample lists about 200,000 distinct CDR3 sequences, roughly 60% occurring once. The source material was sorted CD4+, CD8+, or CD8+CD57+ T cells (not recorded which) from PBMCs. The origin of the receptors is a human donor with aplastic anemia. The CDR3 runs from the conserved cysteine through the conserved F or W. Each record gives: J gene, clone size, D gene, V gene, CDR3 protein, CDR3 DNA. A D gene is named only where the DNA matches it firmly. The size entry is marked missing in some rows and otherwise reads once, few, many or a size class.

J gene: TRBJ1-1
clone size: -
D gene: -
V gene: TRBV10-2
CDR3 protein: CASSEGSLEAFF
CDR3 DNA: TGCGCCAGCAGTGAGGGAAGCCTCGAAGCTTTCTTT

J gene: TRBJ2-1
clone size: many
D gene: -
V gene: TRBV4-2
CDR3 protein: CASSQGWLALPDEQFF
CDR3 DNA: TGTGCCAGCAGCCAAGGGTGGTTAGCATTGCCTGATGAGCAGTTCTTC

J gene: TRBJ2-7
clone size: few
D gene: -
V gene: TRBV15
CDR3 protein: CATSRPDREGEQYF
CDR3 DNA: TGTGCCACCAGCAGACCTGACAGGGAGGGAGAGCAGTACTTC

J gene: TRBJ2-1
clone size: -
D gene: TRBD2
V gene: TRBV15
CDR3 protein: CATSNLADYNEQFF
CDR3 DNA: TGTGCCACCAGCAATCTAGCGGACTACAATGAGCAGTTCTTC

J gene: TRBJ1-2
clone size: many
D gene: -
V gene: TRBV12-3/TRBV12-4
CDR3 protein: CASMAGGGYGYTF
CDR3 DNA: TGTGCCAGCATGGCGGGCGGAGGCTATGGCTACACCTTC

J gene: TRBJ2-1
clone size: once
D gene: -
V gene: TRBV12-3/TRBV12-4
CDR3 protein: CASSSPGPHEQFF
CDR3 DNA: TGTGCCAGCAGCTCTCCGGGGCCCCATGAGCAGTTCTTC

J gene: TRBJ2-3
clone size: many
D gene: -
V gene: TRBV6-4
CDR3 protein: CASSEGPLSTDTQYF
CDR3 DNA: TGTGCCAGCAGTGAAGGGCCTCTTAGCACAGATACGCAGTATTTT

J gene: TRBJ2-3
clone size: -
D gene: -
V gene: TRBV7-9
CDR3 protein: CASSLDRFQDTQYF
CDR3 DNA: TGTGCCAGCAGCTTAGATAGGTTTCAGGATACGCAGTATTTT

J gene: TRBJ2-4
clone size: -
D gene: TRBD1
V gene: TRBV2
CDR3 protein: CASREDRGRAKNIQYF
CDR3 DNA: TGTGCCAGCAGGGAGGACAGGGGAAGAGCCAAAAACATTCAGTACTTC

J gene: TRBJ2-7
clone size: -
D gene: -
V gene: TRBV7-2
CDR3 protein: CASSPRPSSYEQYF
CDR3 DNA: TGTGCCAGCAGCCCCCGTCCAAGCTCCTACGAGCAGTACTTC

J gene: TRBJ2-7
clone size: -
D gene: TRBD1
V gene: TRBV7-2
CDR3 protein: CASSPDRGALEQYF
CDR3 DNA: TGTGCCAGCAGCCCTGACAGGGGGGCCCTCGAGCAGTACTTC

J gene: TRBJ2-7
clone size: few
D gene: TRBD2
V gene: TRBV29-1
CDR3 protein: CSVMRLAGGRWEQYF
CDR3 DNA: TGCAGCGTAATGCGACTAGCGGGAGGCCGTTGGGAGCAGTACTTC

J gene: TRBJ1-4
clone size: many
D gene: TRBD1
V gene: TRBV4-1
CDR3 protein: CASSQENRGSEKLFF
CDR3 DNA: TGCGCCAGCAGCCAAGAGAACAGGGGGTCTGAAAAACTGTTTTTT

J gene: TRBJ1-6
clone size: many
D gene: -
V gene: TRBV11-2
CDR3 protein: CASSLDHREDVPSPLHF
CDR3 DNA: TGTGCCAGCAGCTTAGATCATAGGGAAGATGTGCCCTCACCCCTCCACTTT

J gene: TRBJ1-1
clone size: -
D gene: -
V gene: TRBV11-2
CDR3 protein: CASSSGGLNTEAFF
CDR3 DNA: TGTGCCAGCAGCTCGGGGGGGTTGAACACTGAAGCTTTCTTT

J gene: TRBJ2-3
clone size: -
D gene: TRBD2
V gene: TRBV5-1
CDR3 protein: CASSLGRDTDTQYF
CDR3 DNA: TGCGCCAGCAGCTTAGGGAGGGACACAGATACGCAGTATTTT

J gene: TRBJ2-2
clone size: -
D gene: TRBD1
V gene: TRBV2
CDR3 protein: CASSGQGSGELFF
CDR3 DNA: TGTGCCAGCAGCGGACAGGGATCAGGGGAGCTGTTTTTT

J gene: TRBJ2-1
clone size: -
D gene: -
V gene: TRBV15
CDR3 protein: CATSRDIGLNEQFF
CDR3 DNA: TGTGCCACCAGCAGAGATATAGGACTCAATGAGCAGTTCTTC

J gene: TRBJ2-7
clone size: -
D gene: TRBD1
V gene: TRBV20-1
CDR3 protein: CSARDRTGEQYF
CDR3 DNA: TGCAGTGCTAGAGATAGGACAGGGGAGCAGTACTTC

J gene: TRBJ2-7
clone size: many
D gene: -
V gene: TRBV2
CDR3 protein: CASNLQVEYEQYF
CDR3 DNA: TGTGCCAGCAACCTACAGGTAGAATACGAGCAGTACTTC

J gene: TRBJ2-1
clone size: -
D gene: TRBD1
V gene: TRBV12-3/TRBV12-4
CDR3 protein: CASSYNRGHYNEQFF
CDR3 DNA: TGTGCCAGCAGTTATAACAGGGGGCATTACAATGAGCAGTTCTTC

J gene: TRBJ2-3
clone size: few
D gene: TRBD2
V gene: TRBV20-1
CDR3 protein: CSTGTSGVLSTDTQYF
CDR3 DNA: TGCAGTACCGGGACTAGCGGGGTACTTAGCACAGATACGCAGTATTTT

J gene: TRBJ1-4
clone size: many
D gene: TRBD1
V gene: TRBV6-1
CDR3 protein: CASSEGQGVEKLFF
CDR3 DNA: TGTGCCAGCAGTGAAGGACAGGGGGTTGAAAAACTGTTTTTT

J gene: TRBJ2-5
clone size: -
D gene: TRBD1
V gene: TRBV10-3
CDR3 protein: CAISSRDRGSETQYF
CDR3 DNA: TGTGCCATCAGCTCCCGGGACAGGGGCTCGGAGACCCAGTACTTC

J gene: TRBJ2-2
clone size: -
D gene: -
V gene: TRBV7-9
CDR3 protein: CASSQGRTANTGELFF
CDR3 DNA: TGTGCCAGCAGCCAAGGAAGGACAGCGAACACCGGGGAGCTGTTTTTT

J gene: TRBJ1-2
clone size: -
D gene: TRBD1
V gene: TRBV7-9
CDR3 protein: CASSSGQGNYGYTF
CDR3 DNA: TGTGCCAGCAGCTCCGGACAGGGGAACTATGGCTACACCTTC

J gene: TRBJ2-3
clone size: -
D gene: -
V gene: TRBV25-1
CDR3 protein: CASTPLALTDTQYF
CDR3 DNA: TGTGCCAGCACACCACTAGCCCTCACAGATACGCAGTATTTT

J gene: TRBJ1-2
clone size: -
D gene: -
V gene: TRBV2
CDR3 protein: CASTDSRVGAIGGYTF
CDR3 DNA: TGTGCCAGCACCGACAGTAGGGTAGGGGCTATAGGTGGCTACACCTTC

J gene: TRBJ2-5
clone size: -
D gene: TRBD1
V gene: TRBV11-3
CDR3 protein: CASSLGGQGEFQYEETQYF
CDR3 DNA: TGTGCCAGCAGCTTAGGGGGACAGGGGGAATTTCAGTACGAAGAGACTCAGTACTTC

J gene: TRBJ2-7
clone size: many
D gene: TRBD2
V gene: TRBV5-6
CDR3 protein: CASSFLGGSGVAYEQYF
CDR3 DNA: TGTGCCAGCAGCTTCCTCGGGGGTAGCGGGGTTGCCTACGAGCAGTACTTC

J gene: TRBJ2-1
clone size: -
D gene: -
V gene: TRBV19
CDR3 protein: CASRDPGRNEQFF
CDR3 DNA: TGTGCCAGCCGGGACCCTGGGAGGAATGAGCAGTTCTTC

J gene: TRBJ2-1
clone size: once
D gene: TRBD2
V gene: TRBV5-1
CDR3 protein: CASRPSGGLNEQFF
CDR3 DNA: TGTGCCAGCAGGCCTAGCGGGGGGTTGAATGAGCAGTTCTTC

J gene: TRBJ1-1
clone size: -
D gene: -
V gene: TRBV11-2
CDR3 protein: CASSYRDWNTEAFF
CDR3 DNA: TGTGCCAGCAGCTATAGGGACTGGAACACTGAAGCTTTCTTT

J gene: TRBJ2-1
clone size: few
D gene: TRBD2
V gene: TRBV19
CDR3 protein: CASSFAGAYNEQFF
CDR3 DNA: TGTGCCAGTAGTTTTGCGGGAGCGTACAATGAGCAGTTCTTC

J gene: TRBJ1-5
clone size: -
D gene: TRBD1
V gene: TRBV15
CDR3 protein: CATSRGAGGNQPQHF
CDR3 DNA: TGTGCCACCAGCAGAGGGGCAGGGGGGAATCAGCCCCAGCATTTT

J gene: TRBJ2-1
clone size: -
D gene: -
V gene: TRBV9
CDR3 protein: CASSDSGIEQFF
CDR3 DNA: TGTGCCAGCAGTGACTCGGGCATAGAGCAGTTCTTC

J gene: TRBJ2-6
clone size: -
D gene: -
V gene: TRBV29-1
CDR3 protein: CSATGRSGANVLTF
CDR3 DNA: TGCAGCGCAACAGGCCGCTCTGGGGCCAACGTCCTGACTTTC

J gene: TRBJ2-2
clone size: -
D gene: -
V gene: TRBV9
CDR3 protein: CASSVVEGGNTGELFF
CDR3 DNA: TGTGCCAGCAGCGTAGTCGAGGGGGGTAACACCGGGGAGCTGTTTTTT

J gene: TRBJ1-3
clone size: -
D gene: TRBD1
V gene: TRBV7-9
CDR3 protein: CTSSLGQGAGNTTYF
CDR3 DNA: TGTACCAGCAGCTTAGGGCAGGGGGCTGGAAACACCACATATTTT

J gene: TRBJ1-4
clone size: -
D gene: TRBD1
V gene: TRBV7-9
CDR3 protein: CASSLAGTGGEKLFF
CDR3 DNA: TGTGCCAGCAGCTTGGCGGGGACAGGGGGTGAAAAACTGTTTTTT

J gene: TRBJ2-3
clone size: -
D gene: -
V gene: TRBV20-1
CDR3 protein: CSASMTEAADTQYF
CDR3 DNA: TGCAGTGCTAGTATGACAGAAGCGGCAGATACGCAGTATTTT

J gene: TRBJ2-7
clone size: -
D gene: -
V gene: TRBV2
CDR3 protein: CASSERDEQYF
CDR3 DNA: TGTGCCAGCAGTGAAAGGGACGAGCAGTACTTC

J gene: TRBJ1-1
clone size: many
D gene: TRBD1
V gene: TRBV5-1
CDR3 protein: CASSSGQTHTEAFF
CDR3 DNA: TGCGCCAGCAGCTCGGGACAGACTCACACTGAAGCTTTCTTT

J gene: TRBJ2-5
clone size: -
D gene: -
V gene: TRBV10-3
CDR3 protein: CAISEYQGQTQYF
CDR3 DNA: TGTGCCATCAGTGAGTACCAGGGACAGACCCAGTACTTC

J gene: TRBJ2-2
clone size: once
D gene: TRBD2
V gene: TRBV7-9
CDR3 protein: CASRRTRAGTGELFF
CDR3 DNA: TGTGCCAGCAGGCGGACTAGAGCGGGCACCGGGGAGCTGTTTTTT

J gene: TRBJ2-5
clone size: -
D gene: TRBD2
V gene: TRBV7-6
CDR3 protein: CASSPMTSGSQETQYF
CDR3 DNA: TGTGCCAGCAGCCCGATGACTAGCGGGAGTCAGGAGACCCAGTACTTC

J gene: TRBJ2-7
clone size: -
D gene: -
V gene: TRBV12-3/TRBV12-4
CDR3 protein: CASSLPAGEQYF
CDR3 DNA: TGTGCCAGCAGTTTACCAGCCGGCGAGCAGTACTTC

J gene: TRBJ1-6
clone size: once
D gene: -
V gene: TRBV7-3
CDR3 protein: CASSQEGPENSPLHF
CDR3 DNA: TGTGCCAGCAGCCAAGAAGGACCTGAGAATTCACCCCTCCACTTT

J gene: TRBJ2-3
clone size: -
D gene: TRBD1
V gene: TRBV7-9
CDR3 protein: CASSSGQGTGVSTDTQYF
CDR3 DNA: TGTGCCAGCAGCTCGGGACAGGGAACGGGGGTGAGCACAGATACGCAGTATTTT

J gene: TRBJ1-6
clone size: once
D gene: TRBD1
V gene: TRBV20-1
CDR3 protein: CSAWGQDSPLHF
CDR3 DNA: TGCAGTGCTTGGGGACAGGATTCACCCCTCCACTTT

J gene: TRBJ2-5
clone size: -
D gene: TRBD1
V gene: TRBV20-1
CDR3 protein: CSACVGGGLETQYF
CDR3 DNA: TGCAGTGCTTGCGTAGGGGGCGGGTTAGAGACCCAGTACTTC

J gene: TRBJ2-2
clone size: -
D gene: TRBD1
V gene: TRBV5-4
CDR3 protein: CASSSGTEGNTGELFF
CDR3 DNA: TGTGCCAGCAGTTCCGGGACAGAGGGAAACACCGGGGAGCTGTTTTTT

J gene: TRBJ1-4
clone size: -
D gene: -
V gene: TRBV27
CDR3 protein: CASSSLMGTREKLFF
CDR3 DNA: TGTGCCAGCAGTTCCCTTATGGGGACGCGTGAAAAGCTGTTTTTT

J gene: TRBJ2-7
clone size: -
D gene: TRBD2
V gene: TRBV20-1
CDR3 protein: CSAPRGGTSGGEQYF
CDR3 DNA: TGCAGTGCGCCCCGAGGGGGGACTAGCGGGGGGGAGCAGTACTTC

J gene: TRBJ1-1
clone size: once
D gene: TRBD1
V gene: TRBV10-2
CDR3 protein: CASSNRGTKAFF
CDR3 DNA: TGCGCCAGCAGTAACAGGGGCACTAAAGCTTTCTTT

J gene: TRBJ2-5
clone size: -
D gene: -
V gene: TRBV11-2
CDR3 protein: CASSLGTPSPQYF
CDR3 DNA: TGTGCCAGCAGCTTAGGGACCCCCTCCCCCCAGTACTTC

J gene: TRBJ1-6
clone size: -
D gene: TRBD1
V gene: TRBV7-8
CDR3 protein: CASRFPGQAANSPLHF
CDR3 DNA: TGTGCCAGCAGGTTCCCGGGACAGGCCGCAAATTCACCCCTCCACTTT

J gene: TRBJ1-2
clone size: many
D gene: -
V gene: TRBV7-9
CDR3 protein: CASSTGQSLNFYGYTF
CDR3 DNA: TGTGCCAGCAGCACGGGTCAATCACTCAACTTTTATGGCTACACCTTC

J gene: TRBJ1-2
clone size: -
D gene: -
V gene: TRBV5-4
CDR3 protein: CASSSQGSEGYTF
CDR3 DNA: TGTGCCAGCAGCAGCCAGGGTTCTGAAGGTTACACCTTC

J gene: TRBJ1-1
clone size: once
D gene: TRBD1
V gene: TRBV29-1
CDR3 protein: CSVQDRVTEAFF
CDR3 DNA: TGCAGCGTTCAGGACAGGGTCACTGAAGCTTTCTTT